Each of the 5 T cell receptor beta chains below was sequenced from the same sample in a study of blood T cell repertoires in COVID-19. The method was immunoSEQ multiplex PCR; TCRdb's version includes in-frame clones alone and lacks a portion of them. Of 100,000 to 150,000 clones listed, 70% to 85% were seen once; the top ten hold 4% to 5.5%. Source material: peripheral blood. These receptors were taken from a woman in her sixties or seventies with acute or convalescent COVID-19.

The chain has TRBV18 and TRBJ1-1; TRBD1 matches at 7 bases. V lost 6 bases to trimming and J lost 5 bases; unmatched junction nucleotides: 15. CDR1 and CDR2 from the germline V gene are KGHSH and LQKENI. The CDR3 is 16 residues long. The CDR3 spells CASSDLLQGPRTEAFF. The CDR3 DNA is TGTGCCAGCTCCGACTTGCTACAGGGGCCCCGAACTGAAGCTTTCTTT.

CDR3 amino acids: CASTGYATERSYGYTF. The CDR3 DNA sequence: TGTGCCAGTACAGGGTACGCTACCGAGCGGTCCTATGGCTACACCTTC. This chain joins TRBV5-6 and TRBJ1-2; tentatively, D is TRBD1 (6 bases). V was clipped by 8 bases and J by 4 bases, with 24 bases between them. Germline V gene data show CDR1 as SGHDT and CDR2 as YYEEEE. The CDR3 spans 16 residues.

This chain joins TRBV7-8 and TRBJ1-6, with D perhaps matching TRBD1 (6 bases). Germline V gene sequence: CDR1 SGHVS, CDR2 FQNEAQ. The CDR3 is made up of 14 amino acids. Trimming stripped 5 bases from V and 7 bases from J, with 12 bases between. The CDR3 DNA is TGTGCCAGCAGCGGGAGGGGGATCAATTCACCCCTCCACTTT. It translates to CASSGRGINSPLHF.

Concerning this clone: Other DNA sequences in the same sample also yield this CDR3. The gene calls are TRBV24-1 and TRBJ1-1; D remains ambiguous. CDR1 KGHDR and CDR2 SFDVKD come from the germline V gene. The ends were cut back, 5 bases at V and 2 bases at J, with 5 bases in the middle. The CDR3 length is 12 residues. CDR3 protein: CATSGANTEAFF. The CDR3 bases are TGTGCCACCAGTGGCGCCAACACTGAAGCTTTCTTT.

The chain has TRBV7-4 and TRBJ1-1; D unclear. Germline V gene sequence: CDR1 SGHVT, CDR2 SQSDAQ. Deletions cut 1 base from V and 4 bases from J, with 19 bases between. CDR3 length: 17 amino acids. Written as DNA, the CDR3 is TGTGCCAGCAGCTTAGTAAAGGTCGACACCCTGGGCACTGAAGCTTTCTTT. Its protein product is CASSLVKVDTLGTEAFF.